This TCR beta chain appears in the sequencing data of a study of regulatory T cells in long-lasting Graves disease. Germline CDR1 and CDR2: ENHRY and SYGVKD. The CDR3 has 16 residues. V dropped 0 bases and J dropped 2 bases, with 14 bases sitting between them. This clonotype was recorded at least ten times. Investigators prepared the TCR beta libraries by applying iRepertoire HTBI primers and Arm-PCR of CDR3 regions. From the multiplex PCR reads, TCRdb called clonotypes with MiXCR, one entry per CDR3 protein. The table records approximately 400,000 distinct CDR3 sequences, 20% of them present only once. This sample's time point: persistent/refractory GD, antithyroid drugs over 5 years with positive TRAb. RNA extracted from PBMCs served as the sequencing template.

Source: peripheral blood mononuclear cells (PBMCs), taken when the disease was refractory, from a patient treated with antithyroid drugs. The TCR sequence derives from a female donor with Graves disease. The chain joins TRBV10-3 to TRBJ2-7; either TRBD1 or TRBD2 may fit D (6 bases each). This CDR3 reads CAISESSGGLPYEQYF. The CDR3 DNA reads TGTGCCATCAGTGAGTCGTCCGGGGGCCTCCCCTACGAGCAGTACTTC.